A selection of T cell receptor beta chains follows, all from one sample in a study of STAT5B mutations in CD4+ large granular lymphocyte leukemia. TCRdb's table, derived via immunoSEQ multiplex PCR, lists solely in-frame clones and lacks some. The profile shows tens of thousands of clones, around 81% of them singletons. The sequenced sample was CD4+ T cells from blood buffy coats. The receptors were gathered from a human donor in good health. CDR3s include the opening cysteine and the closing phenylalanine or tryptophan. The order of the fields is J gene, V gene, clone size, CDR3 protein. Some rows have no size entry. The others give once, few or many, or a class for an expanded clone.

TRBJ2-3	TRBV6-4	NA	CASSDIAGVSDTQYF
TRBJ2-5	TRBV19	NA	CASSGEGLRQETQYF
TRBJ1-1	TRBV7-8	NA	CASSLGVLGTGTEAFF
TRBJ2-1	TRBV7-8	NA	CASSLGGPNEQFF
TRBJ1-2	TRBV2	NA	CASSEQGPDGGYTF
TRBJ1-1	TRBV19	NA	CASKGGAEAFF
TRBJ2-7	TRBV28	NA	CATGRREQYF
TRBJ2-5	TRBV6-1	NA	CASSERIETQYF
TRBJ2-7	TRBV19	NA	CASSIGPVSYEQYF
TRBJ1-6	TRBV7-6	NA	CASSLSPPNPYNSPLHF
TRBJ1-6	TRBV19	once	CASRTQGEVYNSPLHF
TRBJ1-3	TRBV6-6	NA	CASSPTATSSGNTIYF
TRBJ1-1	TRBV10-3	once	CAISAGRGLNTEAFF
TRBJ1-3	TRBV4-1	NA	CASSRTGTPISSGNTIYF
TRBJ1-2	TRBV7-6	medium-sized	CASSSAGTGHYGYTF
TRBJ1-3	TRBV6-6	NA	CASSYSDRSGNTIYF
TRBJ2-7	TRBV7-8	NA	CASSRDSTYEQYF
TRBJ2-7	TRBV7-2	once	CASSLTGSSYEQYF
TRBJ1-2	TRBV28	NA	CASSFSQGDYGYTF
TRBJ2-7	TRBV27	NA	CASGLRDRKSEQYF
TRBJ1-5	TRBV9	NA	CASSVDLWGQGSNQPQHF
TRBJ2-5	TRBV5-1	once	CASRSGGQGKETQYF
TRBJ2-7	TRBV19	NA	CASSILSGSFYEQYF
TRBJ2-1	TRBV5-1	few	CASSLWGDSSYNEQFF
TRBJ1-5	TRBV4-1	NA	CASSQEPFQGNQPQHF
TRBJ1-2	TRBV6-5	NA	CASSRQNYGYTF
TRBJ2-7	TRBV6-1	NA	CASSGGSGAVGEQYF
TRBJ2-7	TRBV18	NA	CASSPPGTGGNQDEQYF
TRBJ2-1	TRBV19	once	CASKVDSSYNEQFF
TRBJ1-1	TRBV21-1	NA	CASSKGAVPNAEAFF
TRBJ2-7	TRBV6-1	NA	CASSPGTPPGHEQYF
TRBJ2-3	TRBV5-1	NA	CASSLPTGTGTDTQYF
TRBJ1-1	TRBV7-2	NA	CASSLDPGIAFF
TRBJ2-2	TRBV7-2	NA	CASSLIPFGNTGELFF
TRBJ1-5	TRBV27	NA	CASSRFAWGDSNQPQHF
TRBJ1-5	TRBV6-1	NA	CASSGPNSNQPQHF
TRBJ2-2	TRBV7-2	NA	CASSLYNTGELFF
TRBJ1-5	TRBV4-3	once	CASSQDWQGIQPQHF
TRBJ1-5	TRBV7-8	NA	CASSLGHGGDQPQHF
TRBJ1-1	TRBV29-1	NA	CSVEKGRTGWYMNTEAFF
TRBJ1-4	TRBV9	NA	CASSVGGLINEKLFF
TRBJ1-1	TRBV11-1	NA	CASSLETGMNTEAFF
TRBJ1-5	TRBV19	NA	CASSIAAGSSYQPQHF
TRBJ1-6	TRBV10-1	few	CASSEGGSSYNSPLHF
TRBJ2-7	TRBV2	NA	CASDRGEMGEQYF
TRBJ2-7	TRBV7-8	NA	CASSKDPYEQYF
TRBJ1-1	TRBV9	NA	CASSRQGAENTEAFF
TRBJ1-1	TRBV18	NA	CASSRGLEAFF
TRBJ2-7	TRBV19	few	CASTPTGSYEQYF
TRBJ2-2	TRBV4-1	NA	CASSQPTGLAGGGVGELFF
TRBJ1-3	TRBV4-1	NA	CASSQEVGAGGIENTIYF
TRBJ2-3	TRBV7-2	NA	CASSPSLGLVTDTQYF
TRBJ1-5	TRBV7-9	NA	CASSLESQYNQPQHF
NA	TRBV4-2	NA	CASSQITGYNEQYF
TRBJ2-7	TRBV5-6	once	CASSLTVGSYEQYF
TRBJ2-1	TRBV5-1	NA	CASSPSTSGRGGEQFF
TRBJ1-6	TRBV30	NA	CAWSYKGGNSPLHF
TRBJ2-5	TRBV6-1	NA	CASRPRDRVSETQYF
TRBJ2-3	TRBV5-6	NA	CASSLQGTDTQYF
TRBJ1-1	TRBV19	NA	CASSILQGAINTEAFF